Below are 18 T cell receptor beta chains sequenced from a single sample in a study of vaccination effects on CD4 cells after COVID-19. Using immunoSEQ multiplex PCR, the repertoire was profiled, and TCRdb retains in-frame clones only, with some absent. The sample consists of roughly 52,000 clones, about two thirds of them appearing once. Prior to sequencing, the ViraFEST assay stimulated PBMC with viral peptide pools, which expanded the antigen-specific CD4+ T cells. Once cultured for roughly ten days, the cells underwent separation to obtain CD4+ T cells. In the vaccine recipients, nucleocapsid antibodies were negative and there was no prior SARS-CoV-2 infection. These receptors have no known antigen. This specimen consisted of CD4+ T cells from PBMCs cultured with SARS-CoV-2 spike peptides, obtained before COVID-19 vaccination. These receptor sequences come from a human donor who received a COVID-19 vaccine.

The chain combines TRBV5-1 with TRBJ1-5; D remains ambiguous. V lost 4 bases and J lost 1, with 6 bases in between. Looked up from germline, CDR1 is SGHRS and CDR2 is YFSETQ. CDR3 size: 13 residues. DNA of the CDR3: TGCGCCAGCAGCCCCGGGAGCAATCAGCCCCAGCATTTT. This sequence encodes CASSPGSNQPQHF.

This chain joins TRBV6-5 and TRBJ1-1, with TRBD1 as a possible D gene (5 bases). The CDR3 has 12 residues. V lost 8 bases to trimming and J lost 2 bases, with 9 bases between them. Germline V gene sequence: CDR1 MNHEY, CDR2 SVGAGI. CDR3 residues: CASLGDNTEAFF. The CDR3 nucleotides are TGTGCCAGCTTGGGGGACAACACTGAAGCTTTCTTT.

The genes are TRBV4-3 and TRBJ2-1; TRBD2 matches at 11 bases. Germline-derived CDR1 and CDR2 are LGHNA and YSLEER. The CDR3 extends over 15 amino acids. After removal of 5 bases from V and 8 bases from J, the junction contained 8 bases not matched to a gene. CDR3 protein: CASSARTSGFYEQFF. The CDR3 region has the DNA TGCGCCAGCAGCGCCCGGACTAGCGGGTTCTATGAGCAGTTCTTC.

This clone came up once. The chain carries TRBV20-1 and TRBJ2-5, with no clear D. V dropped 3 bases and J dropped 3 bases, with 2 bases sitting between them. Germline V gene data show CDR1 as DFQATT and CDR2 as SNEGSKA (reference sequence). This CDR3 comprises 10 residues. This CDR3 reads CSASEETQYF. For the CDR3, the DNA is TGCAGTGCTAGTGAAGAGACCCAGTACTTC.

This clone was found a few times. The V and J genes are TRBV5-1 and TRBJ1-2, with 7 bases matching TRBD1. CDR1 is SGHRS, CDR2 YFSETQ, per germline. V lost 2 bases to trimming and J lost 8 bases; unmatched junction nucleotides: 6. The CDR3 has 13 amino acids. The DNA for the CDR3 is TGCGCCAGCAGCTTAACAGGGGAGGAAGGCTACACCTTC. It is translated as CASSLTGEEGYTF.

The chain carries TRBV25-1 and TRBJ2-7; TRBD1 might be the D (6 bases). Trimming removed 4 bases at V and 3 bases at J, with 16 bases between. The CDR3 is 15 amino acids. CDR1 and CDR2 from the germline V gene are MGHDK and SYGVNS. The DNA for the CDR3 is TGTGCCAGCAGTGGTCGGGACATAAACGTCTACGAGCAGTACTTC. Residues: CASSGRDINVYEQYF.

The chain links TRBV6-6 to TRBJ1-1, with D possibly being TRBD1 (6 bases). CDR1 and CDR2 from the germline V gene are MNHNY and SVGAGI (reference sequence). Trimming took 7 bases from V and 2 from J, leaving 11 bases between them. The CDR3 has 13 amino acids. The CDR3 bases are TGTGCCAGCATGTGGACAGCTAACACTGAAGCTTTCTTT. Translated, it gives CASMWTANTEAFF.

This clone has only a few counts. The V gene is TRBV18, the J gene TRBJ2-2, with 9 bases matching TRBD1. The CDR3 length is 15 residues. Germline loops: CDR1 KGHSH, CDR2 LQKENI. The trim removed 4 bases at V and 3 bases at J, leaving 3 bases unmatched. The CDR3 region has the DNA TGTGCCAGCTCACGACGGACAGGGGACACCGGGGAGCTGTTTTTT. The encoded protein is CASSRRTGDTGELFF.

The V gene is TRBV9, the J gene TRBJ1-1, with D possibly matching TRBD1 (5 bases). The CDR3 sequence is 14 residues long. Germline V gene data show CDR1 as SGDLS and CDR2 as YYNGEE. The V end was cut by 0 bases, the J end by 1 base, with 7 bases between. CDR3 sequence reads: CASSVVGGNTEAFF. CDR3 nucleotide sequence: TGTGCCAGCAGCGTAGTGGGGGGGAACACTGAAGCTTTCTTT.

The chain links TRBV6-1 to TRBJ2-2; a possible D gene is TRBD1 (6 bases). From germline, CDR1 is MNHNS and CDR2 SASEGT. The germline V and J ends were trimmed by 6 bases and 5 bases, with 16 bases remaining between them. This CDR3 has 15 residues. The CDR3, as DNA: TGTGCCAGCAGCCTCCTTCTCACAGGGACCGGGGAGCTGTTTTTT. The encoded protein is CASSLLLTGTGELFF.

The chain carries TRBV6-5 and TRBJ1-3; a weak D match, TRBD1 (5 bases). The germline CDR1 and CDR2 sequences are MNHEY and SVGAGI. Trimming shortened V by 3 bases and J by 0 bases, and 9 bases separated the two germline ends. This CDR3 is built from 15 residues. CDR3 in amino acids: CASSYGGYSGNTIYF. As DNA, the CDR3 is TGTGCCAGCAGTTATGGGGGGTACTCTGGAAACACCATATATTTT.

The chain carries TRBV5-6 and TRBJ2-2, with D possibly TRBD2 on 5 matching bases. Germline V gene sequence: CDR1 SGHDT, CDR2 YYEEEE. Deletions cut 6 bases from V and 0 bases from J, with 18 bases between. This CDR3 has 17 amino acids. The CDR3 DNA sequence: TGTGCCAGCACCCCGAGTTGGGGAGCCCCGAACACCGGGGAGCTGTTTTTT. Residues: CASTPSWGAPNTGELFF.

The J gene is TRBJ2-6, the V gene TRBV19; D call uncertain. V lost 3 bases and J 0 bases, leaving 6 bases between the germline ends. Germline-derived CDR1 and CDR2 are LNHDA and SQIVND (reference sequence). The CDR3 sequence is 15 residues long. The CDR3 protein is CASSMSLSGANVLTF. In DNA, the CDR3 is TGTGCCAGTAGTATGAGCCTCTCTGGGGCCAACGTCCTGACTTTC.

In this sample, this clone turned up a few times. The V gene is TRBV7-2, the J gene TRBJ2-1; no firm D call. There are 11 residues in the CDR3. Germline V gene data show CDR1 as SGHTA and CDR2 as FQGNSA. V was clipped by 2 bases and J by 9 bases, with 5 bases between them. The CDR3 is CASSLMTEQFF. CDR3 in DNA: TGTGCCAGCAGCTTAATGACTGAGCAGTTCTTC.

The CDR3 DNA sequence: TGCGCCAGCAGCATTAACAGGGGTTGGGAGACCCAGTACTTC. This gives the protein CASSINRGWETQYF. The chain uses TRBV5-1 and TRBJ2-5; 7 bases line up with TRBD1. This CDR3 is built from 14 residues. Germline-derived CDR1 and CDR2 are SGHRS and YFSETQ. The V gene end was trimmed by 4 bases and the J gene end by 5 bases; junction bases not matched to a gene: 8.

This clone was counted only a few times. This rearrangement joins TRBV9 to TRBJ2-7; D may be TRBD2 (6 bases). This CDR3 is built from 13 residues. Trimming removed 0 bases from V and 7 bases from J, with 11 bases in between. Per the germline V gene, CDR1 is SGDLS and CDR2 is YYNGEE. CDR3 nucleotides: TGTGCCAGCAGCGTAGCGGTAGCGGATGAGCAGTACTTC. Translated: CASSVAVADEQYF.

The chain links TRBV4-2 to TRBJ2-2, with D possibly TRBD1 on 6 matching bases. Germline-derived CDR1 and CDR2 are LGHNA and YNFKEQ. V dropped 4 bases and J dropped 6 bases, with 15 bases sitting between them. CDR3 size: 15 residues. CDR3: CASSPNTGSAGELFF. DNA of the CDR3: TGTGCCAGCAGCCCGAACACAGGGTCGGCCGGGGAGCTGTTTTTT.

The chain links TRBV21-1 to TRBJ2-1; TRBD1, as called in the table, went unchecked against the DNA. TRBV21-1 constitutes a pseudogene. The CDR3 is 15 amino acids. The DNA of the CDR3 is TGTGCCAGCAGCACAACTCCGGGACAGGGATGTGAGCAGTTCTTC. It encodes CASSTTPGQGCEQFF.